The present TCR beta chain was sequenced within a study of OX40 agonist ivuxolimab in advanced cancers. For the study at large: Every patient in dose escalation had hepatocellular carcinoma, melanoma, renal cell or head and neck cancer.

Notes on this clone: Antigen: not known.

Trimming cost V 5 bases and J 8 bases, with 16 bases left between them. The CDR3 is 13 residues long. Looked up from germline, CDR1 is SQVTM and CDR2 is ANQGSEA. Study findings and constraints: With doses of 0.1-3.0 mg/kg, partial responders showed among the lowest clonal expansion.

The assay was immunoSEQ multiplex PCR, and TCRdb's table has in-frame clones only and misses some. The sample has 60,000 to 65,000 clones; 80% to 90% are singletons. The sequence came from an adult with an advanced solid tumor such as melanoma, head and neck, liver or kidney cancer. The specimen was CD4+ or CD8+ T cells sorted from blood, collected in a trial of the OX40 agonist ivuxolimab. The chain couples TRBV29-1 to TRBJ2-4; tentatively, D is TRBD1 or TRBD2 (6 bases each). CDR3: CSVTRGGRDIQYF. Here the CDR3 DNA reads TGCAGCGTTACCAGGGGAGGAAGGGACATTCAGTACTTC.